This T cell receptor (beta chain) was documented in a study of T-cell memory formation after mild COVID-19. With regard to this clonotype: Its antigen is not identified.

Trimming stripped 4 bases from V and 4 bases from J, with 16 bases between. Per the germline V gene, CDR1 is SGHDT and CDR2 is YYEEEE. This CDR3 has 15 amino acids. Study conclusions and caveats: Clones which contracted sat mainly in CM and EM if CD4+, and in EMRA if CD8+.

The TCR alpha and TCR beta cDNA libraries, bearing sample barcodes and UMIs, were generated by 5'RACE using constant-segment primers. MiXCR, applied by TCRdb to the 5' RACE reads, yields one record per CDR3 protein. Counted here are about 340,000 distinct CDR3 sequences, roughly an eighth occurring once; the ten biggest clones make up roughly a fifth. Source material: PBMCs or a T cell subset sorted from them (not recorded which). The rearrangement links TRBV5-6 to TRBJ2-3; weak D call: TRBD2 (6 bases). This TCR was recovered from a man aged 18 to 29 who had mild COVID-19 (a few samples of this study predate the infection). Cell type and time point are not known. CDR3 in amino acids: CASSPSTSRADTQYF. The CDR3 nucleotides read TGTGCCAGCAGCCCTAGTACTAGCCGCGCAGATACGCAGTATTTT. Complete variable domain (other parts from reference TRBV5-6 and TRBJ2-3): DAGVTQSPTHLIKTRGQQVTLRCSPKSGHDTVSWYQQALGQGPQFIFQYYEEEERQRGNFPDRFSGHQFPNYSSELNVNALLLGDSALYLCASSPSTSRADTQYFGPGTRLTVL.